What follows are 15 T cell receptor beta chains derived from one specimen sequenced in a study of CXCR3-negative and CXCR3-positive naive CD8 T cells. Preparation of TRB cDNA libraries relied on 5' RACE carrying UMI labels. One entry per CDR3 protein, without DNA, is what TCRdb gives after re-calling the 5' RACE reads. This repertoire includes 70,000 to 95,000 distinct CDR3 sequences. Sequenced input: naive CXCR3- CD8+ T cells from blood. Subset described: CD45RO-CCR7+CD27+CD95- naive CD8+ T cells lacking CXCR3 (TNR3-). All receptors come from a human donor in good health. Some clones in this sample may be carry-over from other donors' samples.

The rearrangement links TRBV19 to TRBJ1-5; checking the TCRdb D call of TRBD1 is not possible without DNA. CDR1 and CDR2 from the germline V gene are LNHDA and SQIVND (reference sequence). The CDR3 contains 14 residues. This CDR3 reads CASSPRQENQPQHF.

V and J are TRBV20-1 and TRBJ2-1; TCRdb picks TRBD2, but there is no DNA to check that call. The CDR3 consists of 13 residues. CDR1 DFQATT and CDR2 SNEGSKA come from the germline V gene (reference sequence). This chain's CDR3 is CSARTSGSGEQFF.

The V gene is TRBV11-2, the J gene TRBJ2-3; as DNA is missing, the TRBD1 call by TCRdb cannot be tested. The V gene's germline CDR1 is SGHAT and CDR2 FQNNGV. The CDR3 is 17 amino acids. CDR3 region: CASSLDLGGGATNTQYF.

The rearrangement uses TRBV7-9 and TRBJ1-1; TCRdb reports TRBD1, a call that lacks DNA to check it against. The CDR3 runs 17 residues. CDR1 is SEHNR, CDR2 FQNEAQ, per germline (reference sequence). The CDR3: CASSLVGGGPLNTEAFF.

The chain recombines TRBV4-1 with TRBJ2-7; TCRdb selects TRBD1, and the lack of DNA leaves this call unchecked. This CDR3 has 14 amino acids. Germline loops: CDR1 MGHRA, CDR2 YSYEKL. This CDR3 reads CASSPGQTLYEQYF.

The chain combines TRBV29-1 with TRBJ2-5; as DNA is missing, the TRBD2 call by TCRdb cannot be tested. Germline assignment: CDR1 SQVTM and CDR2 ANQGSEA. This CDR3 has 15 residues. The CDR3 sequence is CSVEGSSGSRKTQYF.

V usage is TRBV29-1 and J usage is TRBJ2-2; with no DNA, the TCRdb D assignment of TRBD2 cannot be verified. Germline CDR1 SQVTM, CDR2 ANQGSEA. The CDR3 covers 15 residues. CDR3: CSATFGGGFTGELFF.

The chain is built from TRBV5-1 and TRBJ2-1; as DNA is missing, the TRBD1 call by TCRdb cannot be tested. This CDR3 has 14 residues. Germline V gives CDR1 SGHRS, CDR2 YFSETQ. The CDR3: CASSLYQGANEQFF. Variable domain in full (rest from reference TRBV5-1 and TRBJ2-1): KAGVTQTPRYLIKTRGQQVTLSCSPISGHRSVSWYQQTPGQGLQFLFEYFSETQRNKGNFPGRFSGRQFSNSRSEMNVSTLELGDSALYLCASSLYQGANEQFFGPGTRLTVL.

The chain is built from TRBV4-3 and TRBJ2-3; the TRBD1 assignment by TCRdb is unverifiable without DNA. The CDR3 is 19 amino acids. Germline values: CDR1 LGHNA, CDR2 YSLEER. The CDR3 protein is CASSQDEWGADGRPDTQYF.

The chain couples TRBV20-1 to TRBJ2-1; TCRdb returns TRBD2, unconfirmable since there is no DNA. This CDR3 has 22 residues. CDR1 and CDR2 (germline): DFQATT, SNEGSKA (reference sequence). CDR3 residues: CSARAYIISEGGRGAVPNEQFF.

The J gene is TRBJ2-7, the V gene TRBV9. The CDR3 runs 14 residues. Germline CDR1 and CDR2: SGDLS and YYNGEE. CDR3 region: CASSVEPLSYEQYF.

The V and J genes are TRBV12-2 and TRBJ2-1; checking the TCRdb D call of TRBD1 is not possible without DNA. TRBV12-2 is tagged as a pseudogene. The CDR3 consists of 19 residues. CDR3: CASRSKARDRVDDWDEQFF.

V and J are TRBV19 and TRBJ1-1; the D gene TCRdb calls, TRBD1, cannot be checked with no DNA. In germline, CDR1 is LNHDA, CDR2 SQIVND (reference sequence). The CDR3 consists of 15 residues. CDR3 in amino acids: CASSTSQGSSTEAFF.

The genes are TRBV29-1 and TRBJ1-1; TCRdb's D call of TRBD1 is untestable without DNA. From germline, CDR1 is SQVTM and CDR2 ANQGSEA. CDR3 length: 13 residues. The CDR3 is CSVDETGTAEAFF. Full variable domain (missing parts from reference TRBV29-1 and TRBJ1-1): SAVISQKPSRDICQRGTSLTIQCQVDSQVTMMFWYRQQPGQSLTLIATANQGSEATYESGFVIDKFPISRPNLTFSTLTVSNMSPEDSSIYLCSVDETGTAEAFFGQGTRLTVV.

CDR3 region: CASSYSNRVVPSGGYTF. This chain links TRBV6-6 with TRBJ1-2. The CDR3 runs to 17 residues. The V gene's germline CDR1 is MNHNY and CDR2 SVGAGI (reference sequence).